The rows below give T cell receptor beta chains drawn from one sample of a study of cytomegalovirus exposure and HLA in healthy donors. TCRdb keeps only in-frame clones here, not all; method: immunoSEQ multiplex PCR. The table lists about 140,000 clones, approximately 84% of them singletons. The sequencing sample was made of PBMCs. The source of these receptors is a middle-aged woman in good health and CMV-seronegative. CDR3s include the opening cysteine and the closing phenylalanine or tryptophan. Fields, in order: J gene, D gene, V gene, clone size, CDR3 length, CDR3 protein, CDR3 DNA. The D gene is left open where the match is weak. Expanded clones get a size class; other rows say once, few or many, or leave the size out.

j_call: TRBJ1-1; d_call: -; v_call: TRBV28; clone_size: -; cdr3_length: 17; cdr3_aa: CASSSPGQRRGNTEAFF; cdr3_nt: TGTGCCAGCAGTTCTCCGGGACAAAGAAGGGGGAACACTGAAGCTTTCTTT
j_call: TRBJ2-3; d_call: TRBD2; v_call: TRBV9; clone_size: -; cdr3_length: 16; cdr3_aa: CASSVGRTSTTDTQYF; cdr3_nt: TGTGCCAGCAGCGTAGGGAGGACTAGCACCACAGATACGCAGTATTTT
j_call: TRBJ2-7; d_call: TRBD2; v_call: TRBV4-1; clone_size: once; cdr3_length: 13; cdr3_aa: CASSPQSGTEREF; cdr3_nt: TGCGCCAGCAGCCCCCAAAGCGGGACTGAAAGGGAATTC
j_call: TRBJ2-4; d_call: TRBD1; v_call: TRBV9; clone_size: -; cdr3_length: 14; cdr3_aa: CASSPEGQGNIQYF; cdr3_nt: TGTGCCAGCAGCCCCGAAGGACAGGGTAACATTCAGTACTTC
j_call: TRBJ1-2; d_call: -; v_call: TRBV6-5; clone_size: -; cdr3_length: 14; cdr3_aa: CASRAGQSSRGYTF; cdr3_nt: TGTGCCAGCAGAGCCGGACAGTCTTCGCGGGGCTACACCTTC
j_call: TRBJ1-2; d_call: -; v_call: TRBV4-1; clone_size: -; cdr3_length: 16; cdr3_aa: CASSQVPTGANYGYTF; cdr3_nt: TGCGCCAGCAGCCAAGTCCCGACAGGAGCTAACTATGGCTACACCTTC
j_call: TRBJ2-4; d_call: TRBD2; v_call: TRBV5-5; clone_size: once; cdr3_length: 18; cdr3_aa: CASSAIPPGTSGSSKGYF; cdr3_nt: TGTGCCAGCAGCGCCATCCCACCCGGGACTAGCGGGAGTTCCAAAGGGTACTTC
j_call: TRBJ2-7; d_call: -; v_call: TRBV7-9; clone_size: -; cdr3_length: 14; cdr3_aa: CASRESGGSYEQYF; cdr3_nt: TGTGCCAGCCGGGAATCAGGGGGGAGCTACGAGCAGTACTTC
j_call: TRBJ2-7; d_call: -; v_call: TRBV6-5; clone_size: -; cdr3_length: 15; cdr3_aa: CASSYFSPSSYEQYF; cdr3_nt: TGTGCCAGCAGTTACTTTTCCCCGAGCTCCTACGAGCAGTACTTC
j_call: TRBJ2-3; d_call: -; v_call: TRBV27; clone_size: -; cdr3_length: 15; cdr3_aa: CASSLTGISTDTQYF; cdr3_nt: TGTGCCAGCAGTTTAACAGGGATTAGCACAGATACGCAGTATTTT
j_call: TRBJ2-1; d_call: TRBD2; v_call: TRBV9; clone_size: -; cdr3_length: 16; cdr3_aa: CASSARTSGTYNEQFF; cdr3_nt: TGTGCCAGCAGCGCCAGGACTAGCGGGACTTACAATGAGCAGTTCTTC
j_call: TRBJ2-7; d_call: TRBD1; v_call: TRBV11-2; clone_size: -; cdr3_length: 12; cdr3_aa: CASSKDRGEQYF; cdr3_nt: TGTGCCAGCAGCAAGGACAGGGGCGAGCAGTACTTC
j_call: TRBJ1-4; d_call: TRBD1; v_call: TRBV19; clone_size: once; cdr3_length: 14; cdr3_aa: CASGQGTADEKLFF; cdr3_nt: TGTGCCAGTGGGCAGGGGACAGCTGATGAAAAACTGTTTTTT
j_call: TRBJ1-1; d_call: -; v_call: TRBV5-4; clone_size: -; cdr3_length: 15; cdr3_aa: CASSASGTWPTEAFF; cdr3_nt: TGTGCCAGCAGCGCTAGCGGGACATGGCCCACTGAAGCTTTCTTT
j_call: TRBJ1-2; d_call: -; v_call: TRBV5-5; clone_size: -; cdr3_length: 16; cdr3_aa: CASSLVIAFSSTGYTF; cdr3_nt: TGTGCCAGCAGCTTGGTAATCGCGTTCTCTTCCACCGGCTACACCTTC
j_call: TRBJ1-3; d_call: -; v_call: TRBV14; clone_size: -; cdr3_length: 20; cdr3_aa: CASSQDWSWGEGEYGNTIYF; cdr3_nt: TGTGCCAGCAGCCAAGACTGGTCCTGGGGGGAAGGCGAGTATGGAAACACCATATATTTT
j_call: TRBJ1-1; d_call: -; v_call: TRBV5-1; clone_size: -; cdr3_length: 13; cdr3_aa: CASSLTENTEAFF; cdr3_nt: TGCGCCAGCAGCTTGACAGAGAACACTGAAGCTTTCTTT
j_call: TRBJ2-5; d_call: TRBD2; v_call: TRBV27; clone_size: -; cdr3_length: 13; cdr3_aa: CASGGRSEETQYF; cdr3_nt: TGTGCCTCGGGGGGACGGAGCGAAGAGACCCAGTACTTC
j_call: TRBJ1-1; d_call: TRBD1; v_call: TRBV18; clone_size: -; cdr3_length: 12; cdr3_aa: CASRQGGTEAFF; cdr3_nt: TGTGCCAGTAGGCAGGGGGGCACTGAAGCTTTCTTT
j_call: TRBJ2-7; d_call: -; v_call: TRBV7-9; clone_size: -; cdr3_length: 15; cdr3_aa: CASSSNGQLTYEQYF; cdr3_nt: TGTGCCAGCAGCTCAAATGGACAGTTGACCTACGAGCAGTACTTC
j_call: TRBJ2-4; d_call: TRBD1; v_call: TRBV13; clone_size: -; cdr3_length: 17; cdr3_aa: CASSLEFGTGGAGIQYF; cdr3_nt: TGTGCCAGCAGCTTGGAATTTGGGACAGGGGGCGCCGGCATTCAGTACTTC
j_call: TRBJ1-2; d_call: -; v_call: TRBV5-8; clone_size: once; cdr3_length: 10; cdr3_aa: CASSPDGYTF; cdr3_nt: TGTGCCAGCAGCCCTGATGGCTACACCTTC
j_call: TRBJ2-3; d_call: -; v_call: TRBV10-3; clone_size: -; cdr3_length: 14; cdr3_aa: CAISEKQITDTQYF; cdr3_nt: TGTGCCATCAGTGAGAAACAGATAACAGATACGCAGTATTTT
j_call: TRBJ2-7; d_call: -; v_call: TRBV7-2; clone_size: few; cdr3_length: 13; cdr3_aa: CASSLVVRGEQYF; cdr3_nt: TGTGCCAGCAGCTTAGTCGTAAGAGGGGAGCAGTACTTC
j_call: TRBJ1-4; d_call: -; v_call: TRBV11-2; clone_size: few; cdr3_length: 18; cdr3_aa: CASSKPTGHLTTNEKLFF; cdr3_nt: TGTGCCAGCAGCAAGCCCACGGGACATCTTACTACTAATGAAAAACTGTTTTTT
j_call: TRBJ1-3; d_call: -; v_call: TRBV7-9; clone_size: -; cdr3_length: 17; cdr3_aa: CASSSPSTEVSGNTIYF; cdr3_nt: TGTGCCAGCAGCTCCCCCTCGACGGAGGTCTCTGGAAACACCATATATTTT
j_call: TRBJ2-1; d_call: -; v_call: TRBV5-4; clone_size: -; cdr3_length: 19; cdr3_aa: CASTDARIGAAISYNEQFF; cdr3_nt: TGTGCCAGCACCGACGCGAGGATAGGGGCCGCAATCTCCTACAATGAGCAGTTCTTC
j_call: TRBJ2-7; d_call: -; v_call: TRBV27; clone_size: -; cdr3_length: 15; cdr3_aa: CASSRKPRDSYEQYF; cdr3_nt: TGTGCCAGCAGCCGGAAGCCCCGGGACTCCTACGAGCAGTACTTC
j_call: TRBJ2-1; d_call: TRBD2; v_call: TRBV5-5; clone_size: -; cdr3_length: 15; cdr3_aa: CASSLAGGSGNEQFF; cdr3_nt: TGTGCCAGCAGCTTGGCTGGCGGGAGTGGCAATGAGCAGTTCTTC
j_call: TRBJ2-7; d_call: -; v_call: TRBV4-3; clone_size: -; cdr3_length: 14; cdr3_aa: CASSQAFRGYEQYF; cdr3_nt: TGCGCCAGCAGCCAAGCTTTCAGGGGCTACGAGCAGTACTTC
j_call: TRBJ2-5; d_call: -; v_call: TRBV15; clone_size: -; cdr3_length: 15; cdr3_aa: CATSRDQTPPRTQYF; cdr3_nt: TGTGCCACCAGCAGAGATCAAACCCCACCCAGGACCCAGTACTTC
j_call: TRBJ1-5; d_call: -; v_call: TRBV7-8; clone_size: -; cdr3_length: 13; cdr3_aa: CASSLDRNQPQHF; cdr3_nt: TGTGCCAGCAGCTTAGACAGGAATCAGCCCCAGCATTTT
j_call: TRBJ2-7; d_call: TRBD1; v_call: TRBV7-2; clone_size: -; cdr3_length: 17; cdr3_aa: CASSLGFTGEGGYEQYF; cdr3_nt: TGTGCCAGCAGCTTGGGTTTCACAGGGGAAGGTGGCTACGAGCAGTACTTC
j_call: TRBJ2-7; d_call: TRBD1; v_call: TRBV11-2; clone_size: -; cdr3_length: 15; cdr3_aa: CASSASQGAFYEQYF; cdr3_nt: TGTGCCAGCAGCGCAAGTCAGGGGGCCTTTTACGAGCAGTACTTC
j_call: TRBJ1-1; d_call: -; v_call: TRBV21-1; clone_size: -; cdr3_length: 15; cdr3_aa: CASSSYRGMNTEAFF; cdr3_nt: TGTGCCAGCAGCTCCTACAGGGGGATGAACACTGAAGCTTTCTTT
j_call: TRBJ2-7; d_call: TRBD2; v_call: TRBV27; clone_size: -; cdr3_length: 12; cdr3_aa: CASGRELYEQYF; cdr3_nt: TGTGCCAGCGGGCGGGAGCTCTACGAGCAGTACTTC
j_call: TRBJ2-7; d_call: TRBD2; v_call: TRBV5-4; clone_size: few; cdr3_length: 15; cdr3_aa: CASRSGLAGGYEQYF; cdr3_nt: TGTGCCAGCAGATCCGGACTAGCGGGAGGCTACGAGCAGTACTTC
j_call: TRBJ2-5; d_call: -; v_call: TRBV15; clone_size: -; cdr3_length: 15; cdr3_aa: CATSREGSGQETQYF; cdr3_nt: TGTGCCACCAGCAGAGAGGGGAGTGGGCAAGAGACCCAGTACTTC
j_call: TRBJ2-4; d_call: TRBD2; v_call: TRBV10-1; clone_size: -; cdr3_length: 17; cdr3_aa: CASSDFREGRAKNIQYF; cdr3_nt: TGCGCCAGCAGTGACTTCCGGGAGGGGAGGGCCAAAAACATTCAGTACTTC
j_call: TRBJ2-2; d_call: TRBD1; v_call: TRBV6-4; clone_size: -; cdr3_length: 14; cdr3_aa: CASRRDRATGELFF; cdr3_nt: TGTGCCAGCCGTCGGGACAGGGCCACCGGGGAGCTGTTTTTT
j_call: TRBJ2-1; d_call: -; v_call: TRBV10-3; clone_size: once; cdr3_length: 16; cdr3_aa: CAITRNTGSLGNEQFF; cdr3_nt: TGTGCCATCACACGGAACACAGGGTCGTTGGGCAATGAGCAGTTCTTC
j_call: TRBJ1-4; d_call: -; v_call: TRBV19; clone_size: few; cdr3_length: 14; cdr3_aa: CASRRGPTNEKLFF; cdr3_nt: TGTGCCAGTAGGCGGGGGCCAACTAATGAAAAACTGTTTTTT
j_call: TRBJ2-7; d_call: -; v_call: TRBV27; clone_size: -; cdr3_length: 13; cdr3_aa: CASSLNQVYEQYF; cdr3_nt: TGTGCCAGCAGTTTAAATCAGGTCTACGAGCAGTACTTC
j_call: TRBJ2-1; d_call: TRBD2; v_call: TRBV28; clone_size: -; cdr3_length: 16; cdr3_aa: CASRPTTSGRRHEQFF; cdr3_nt: TGTGCCAGCAGACCAACGACTAGCGGGAGGCGGCATGAGCAGTTCTTC
j_call: TRBJ2-1; d_call: -; v_call: TRBV4-3; clone_size: -; cdr3_length: 15; cdr3_aa: CASSQVLRAYNEQFF; cdr3_nt: TGCGCCAGCAGCCAAGTTTTGCGGGCGTACAATGAGCAGTTCTTC
j_call: TRBJ2-5; d_call: TRBD1; v_call: TRBV28; clone_size: -; cdr3_length: 14; cdr3_aa: CASRPGQGMQTQYF; cdr3_nt: TGTGCCAGCAGGCCAGGACAGGGTATGCAGACCCAGTACTTC
j_call: TRBJ1-2; d_call: -; v_call: TRBV2; clone_size: -; cdr3_length: 13; cdr3_aa: CASIRNSNYGYTF; cdr3_nt: TGTGCCAGCATACGGAACAGTAACTATGGCTACACCTTC
j_call: TRBJ2-3; d_call: TRBD1; v_call: TRBV14; clone_size: -; cdr3_length: 18; cdr3_aa: CASSQDFRTGGFTDTQYF; cdr3_nt: TGTGCCAGCAGCCAAGACTTCCGGACAGGGGGCTTCACAGATACGCAGTATTTT
j_call: TRBJ1-1; d_call: -; v_call: TRBV28; clone_size: -; cdr3_length: 16; cdr3_aa: CASSFPRDISNTEAFF; cdr3_nt: TGTGCCAGCAGTTTCCCCCGGGACATATCAAACACTGAAGCTTTCTTT
j_call: TRBJ1-1; d_call: -; v_call: TRBV18; clone_size: -; cdr3_length: 14; cdr3_aa: CASSQTDSNTEAFF; cdr3_nt: TGTGCCAGCTCGCAGACAGATTCAAACACTGAAGCTTTCTTT
j_call: TRBJ1-1; d_call: TRBD1; v_call: TRBV5-8; clone_size: -; cdr3_length: 16; cdr3_aa: CASSSYNRGPNTEAFF; cdr3_nt: TGTGCCAGCAGCTCTTACAACAGGGGCCCGAACACTGAAGCTTTCTTT
j_call: TRBJ2-7; d_call: TRBD1; v_call: TRBV28; clone_size: -; cdr3_length: 14; cdr3_aa: CASKGDRGGYEQYF; cdr3_nt: TGTGCCAGCAAGGGGGACAGGGGAGGATACGAGCAGTACTTC
j_call: TRBJ2-1; d_call: -; v_call: TRBV15; clone_size: -; cdr3_length: 12; cdr3_aa: CATSRDSNEQFF; cdr3_nt: TGTGCCACCAGCAGAGACAGCAATGAGCAGTTCTTC